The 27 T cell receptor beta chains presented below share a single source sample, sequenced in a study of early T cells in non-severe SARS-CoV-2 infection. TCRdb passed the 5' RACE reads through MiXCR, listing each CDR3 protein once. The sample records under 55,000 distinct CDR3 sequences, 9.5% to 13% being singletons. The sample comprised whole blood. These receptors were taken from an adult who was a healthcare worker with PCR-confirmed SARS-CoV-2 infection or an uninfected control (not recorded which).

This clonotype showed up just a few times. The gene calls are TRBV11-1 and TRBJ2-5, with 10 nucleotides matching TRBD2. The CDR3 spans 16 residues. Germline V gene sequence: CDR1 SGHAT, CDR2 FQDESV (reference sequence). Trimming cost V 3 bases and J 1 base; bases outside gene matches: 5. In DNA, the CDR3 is TGTGCCAGCAGCTTGGGTAGCGGGAGGATCCAAGAGACCCAGTACTTC. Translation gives CASSLGSGRIQETQYF.

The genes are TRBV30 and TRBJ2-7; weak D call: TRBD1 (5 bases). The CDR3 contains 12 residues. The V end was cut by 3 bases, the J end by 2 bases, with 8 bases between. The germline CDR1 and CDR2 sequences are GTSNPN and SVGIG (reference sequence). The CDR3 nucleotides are TGTGCCTGGAGCCCGACAGCCTACGAGCAGTACTTC. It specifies CAWSPTAYEQYF.

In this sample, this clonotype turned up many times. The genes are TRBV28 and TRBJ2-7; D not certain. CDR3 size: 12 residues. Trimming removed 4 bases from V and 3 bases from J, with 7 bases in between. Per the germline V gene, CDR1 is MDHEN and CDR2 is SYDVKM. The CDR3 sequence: CASSSQFYEQYF. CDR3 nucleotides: TGTGCCAGCAGTTCGCAGTTCTACGAGCAGTACTTC.

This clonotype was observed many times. DNA for the CDR3: TGCGCCAGCAGTGAACAGGGCCGGACTGAAGCTTTCTTT. Encoded protein: CASSEQGRTEAFF. This chain joins TRBV10-2 and TRBJ1-1, with TRBD1 as a possible D gene (6 bases). This CDR3 comprises 13 residues. V was pared by 3 bases and J by 5 bases, with 10 bases between. CDR1 WSHSY and CDR2 SAAADI come from the germline V gene.

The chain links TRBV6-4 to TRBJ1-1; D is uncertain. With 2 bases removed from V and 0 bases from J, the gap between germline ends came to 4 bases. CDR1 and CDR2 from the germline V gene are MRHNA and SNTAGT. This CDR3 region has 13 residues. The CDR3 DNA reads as TGTGCCAGCAGTGACAGTCTGAACACTGAAGCTTTCTTT. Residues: CASSDSLNTEAFF.

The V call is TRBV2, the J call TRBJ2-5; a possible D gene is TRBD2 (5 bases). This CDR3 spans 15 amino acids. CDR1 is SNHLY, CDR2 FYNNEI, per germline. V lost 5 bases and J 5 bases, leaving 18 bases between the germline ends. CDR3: CASSSWTGISETQYF. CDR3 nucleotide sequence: TGTGCCAGCAGTTCGTGGACCGGGATATCGGAGACCCAGTACTTC.

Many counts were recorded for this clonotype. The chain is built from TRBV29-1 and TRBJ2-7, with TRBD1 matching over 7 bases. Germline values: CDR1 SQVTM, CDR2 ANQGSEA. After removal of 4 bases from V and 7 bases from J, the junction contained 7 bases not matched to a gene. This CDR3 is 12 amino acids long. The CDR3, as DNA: TGCAGCGTTGTGATCCGCAGGGGGGAGCAGTACTTC. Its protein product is CSVVIRRGEQYF.

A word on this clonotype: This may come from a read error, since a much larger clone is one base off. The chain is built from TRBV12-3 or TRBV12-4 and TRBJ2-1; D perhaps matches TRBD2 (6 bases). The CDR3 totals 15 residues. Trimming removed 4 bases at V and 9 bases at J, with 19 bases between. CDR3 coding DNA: TGTGCCAGCAGTTCCACTAGCCCCTCGGGGAGTGAGCAGTTCTTC. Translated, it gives CASSSTSPSGSEQFF.

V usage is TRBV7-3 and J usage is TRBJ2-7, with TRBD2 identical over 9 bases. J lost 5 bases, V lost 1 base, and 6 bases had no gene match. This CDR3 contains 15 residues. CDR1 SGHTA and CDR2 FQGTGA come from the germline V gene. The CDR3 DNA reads TGTGCCAGCAGCTTAAGGCCTAGCGGGATGGACGAGCAGTACTTC. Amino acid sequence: CASSLRPSGMDEQYF.

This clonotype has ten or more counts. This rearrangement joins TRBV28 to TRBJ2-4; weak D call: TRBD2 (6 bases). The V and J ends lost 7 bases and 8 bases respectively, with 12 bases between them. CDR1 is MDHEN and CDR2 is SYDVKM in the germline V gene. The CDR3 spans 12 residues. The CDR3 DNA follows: TGTGCCAGCACCGGGGACTTGGACATTCAGTACTTC. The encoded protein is CASTGDLDIQYF.

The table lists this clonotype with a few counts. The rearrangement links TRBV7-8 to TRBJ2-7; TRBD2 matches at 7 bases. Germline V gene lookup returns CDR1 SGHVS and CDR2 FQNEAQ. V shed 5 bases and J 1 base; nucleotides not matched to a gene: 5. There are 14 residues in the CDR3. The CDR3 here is CASSAGAGSYEQYF. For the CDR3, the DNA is TGTGCCAGCAGCGCGGGAGCGGGATCCTACGAGCAGTACTTC.

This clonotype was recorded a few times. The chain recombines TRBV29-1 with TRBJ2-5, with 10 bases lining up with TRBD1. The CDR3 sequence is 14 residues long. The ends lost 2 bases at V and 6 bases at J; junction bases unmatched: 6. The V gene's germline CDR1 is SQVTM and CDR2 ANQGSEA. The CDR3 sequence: CSVESRQGAKTQYF. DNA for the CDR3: TGCAGCGTTGAAAGTCGACAGGGGGCGAAGACCCAGTACTTC.

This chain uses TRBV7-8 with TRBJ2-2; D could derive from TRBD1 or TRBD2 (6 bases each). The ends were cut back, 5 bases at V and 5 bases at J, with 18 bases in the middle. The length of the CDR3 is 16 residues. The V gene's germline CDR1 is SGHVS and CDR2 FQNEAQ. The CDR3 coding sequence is TGTGCCAGCAGCGCAGGGACTGCAGGGACAACCGGGGAGCTGTTTTTT. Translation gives CASSAGTAGTTGELFF.

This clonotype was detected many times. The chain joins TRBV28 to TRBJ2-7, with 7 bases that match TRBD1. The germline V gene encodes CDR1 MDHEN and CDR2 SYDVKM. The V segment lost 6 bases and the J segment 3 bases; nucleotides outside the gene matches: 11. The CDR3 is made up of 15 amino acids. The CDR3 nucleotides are TGTGCCAGCAGACCATACAGGGGCTCCGACTACGAGCAGTACTTC. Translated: CASRPYRGSDYEQYF.

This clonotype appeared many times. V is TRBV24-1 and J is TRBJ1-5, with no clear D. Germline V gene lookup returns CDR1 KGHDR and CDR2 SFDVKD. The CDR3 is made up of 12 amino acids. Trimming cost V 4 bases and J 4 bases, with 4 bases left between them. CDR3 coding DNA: TGTGCCACCAGTGACCAAAATCAGCCCCAGCATTTT. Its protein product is CATSDQNQPQHF.

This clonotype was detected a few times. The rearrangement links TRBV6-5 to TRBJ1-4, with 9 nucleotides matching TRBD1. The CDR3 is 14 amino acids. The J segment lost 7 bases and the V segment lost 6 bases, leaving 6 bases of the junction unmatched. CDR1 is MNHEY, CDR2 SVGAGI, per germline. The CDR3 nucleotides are TGTGCCAGCAGCATCGGGACAGGGATTGAAAAACTGTTTTTT. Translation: CASSIGTGIEKLFF.

CDR3 DNA: TGTGCCAGCAGCCCGTGGCTAGCGGGAGTGGTACATGGAAATGAGCAGTTCTTC. This sequence encodes CASSPWLAGVVHGNEQFF. The rearrangement uses TRBV7-2 and TRBJ2-1, with 10 bases lining up with TRBD2. This CDR3 is 18 amino acids long. The germline V gene has CDR1 SGHTA and CDR2 FQGNSA. V gave up 5 bases and J gave up 7 bases; unmatched junction bases: 17.

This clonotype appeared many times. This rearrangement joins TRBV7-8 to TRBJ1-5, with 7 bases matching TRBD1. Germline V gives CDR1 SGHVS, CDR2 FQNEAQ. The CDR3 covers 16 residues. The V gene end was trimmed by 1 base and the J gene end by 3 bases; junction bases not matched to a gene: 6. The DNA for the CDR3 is TGTGCCAGCAGCTTAGTAGGGGGCCTTAACAATCAGCCCCAGCATTTT. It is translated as CASSLVGGLNNQPQHF.

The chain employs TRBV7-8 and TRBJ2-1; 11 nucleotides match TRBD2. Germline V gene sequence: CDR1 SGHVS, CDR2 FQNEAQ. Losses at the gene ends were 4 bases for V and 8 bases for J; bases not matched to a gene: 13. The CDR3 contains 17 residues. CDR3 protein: CASSSQFSGRALYEQFF. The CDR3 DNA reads TGTGCCAGCAGCTCCCAGTTTAGCGGGAGGGCCCTCTATGAGCAGTTCTTC.

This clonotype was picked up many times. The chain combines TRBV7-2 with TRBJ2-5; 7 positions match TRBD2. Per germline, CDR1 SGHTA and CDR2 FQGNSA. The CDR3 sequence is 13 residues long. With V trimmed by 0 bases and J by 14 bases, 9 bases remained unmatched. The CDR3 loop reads CASSLARLRETYF. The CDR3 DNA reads TGTGCCAGCAGCTTAGCGCGTCTGCGGGAGACCTACTTC.

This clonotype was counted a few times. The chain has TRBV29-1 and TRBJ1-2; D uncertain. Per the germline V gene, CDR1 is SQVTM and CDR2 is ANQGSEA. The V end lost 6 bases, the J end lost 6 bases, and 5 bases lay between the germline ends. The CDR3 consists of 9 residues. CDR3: CSVSDGYTF. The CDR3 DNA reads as TGCAGCGTGAGCGATGGCTACACCTTC.

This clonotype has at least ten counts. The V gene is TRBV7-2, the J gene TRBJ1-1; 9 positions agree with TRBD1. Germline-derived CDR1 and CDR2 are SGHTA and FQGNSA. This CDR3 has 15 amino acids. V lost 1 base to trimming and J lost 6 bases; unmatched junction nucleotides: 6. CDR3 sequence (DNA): TGTGCCAGCAGCTTAGGGGGACAGGGAGGTTCTGAAGCTTTCTTT. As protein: CASSLGGQGGSEAFF.

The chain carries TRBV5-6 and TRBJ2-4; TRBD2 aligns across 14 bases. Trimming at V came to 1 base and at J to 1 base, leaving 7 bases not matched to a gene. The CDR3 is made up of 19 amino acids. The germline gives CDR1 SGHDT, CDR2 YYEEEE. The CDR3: CASSLTGLAGVVAKNIQYF. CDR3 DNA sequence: TGTGCCAGCAGCTTGACGGGACTAGCGGGAGTTGTCGCCAAAAACATTCAGTACTTC. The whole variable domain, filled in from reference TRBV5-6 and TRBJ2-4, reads DAGVTQSPTHLIKTRGQQVTLRCSPKSGHDTVSWYQQALGQGPQFIFQYYEEEERQRGNFPDRFSGHQFPNYSSELNVNALLLGDSALYLCASSLTGLAGVVAKNIQYFGAGTRLSVL.

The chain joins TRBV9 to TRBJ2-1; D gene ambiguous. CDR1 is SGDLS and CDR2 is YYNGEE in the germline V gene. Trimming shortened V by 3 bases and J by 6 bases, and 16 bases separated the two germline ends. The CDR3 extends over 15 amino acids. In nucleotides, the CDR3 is TGTGCCAGCAGCGAGGCCCCCGAGGTGATCAATGAGCAGTTCTTC. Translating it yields CASSEAPEVINEQFF.

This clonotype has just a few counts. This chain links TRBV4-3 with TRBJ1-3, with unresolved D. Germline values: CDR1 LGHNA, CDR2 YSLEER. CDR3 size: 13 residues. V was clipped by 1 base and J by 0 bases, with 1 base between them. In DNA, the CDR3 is TGCGCCAGCAGCCAAGTCTCTGGAAACACCATATATTTT. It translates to CASSQVSGNTIYF.

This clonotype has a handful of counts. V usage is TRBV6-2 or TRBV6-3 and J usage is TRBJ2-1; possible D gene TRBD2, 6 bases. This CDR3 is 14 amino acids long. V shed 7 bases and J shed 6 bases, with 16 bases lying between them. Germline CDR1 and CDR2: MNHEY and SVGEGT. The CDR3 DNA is TGTGCCAGCAACAACAAGGACTACCGCAATGAGCAGTTCTTC. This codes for CASNNKDYRNEQFF.

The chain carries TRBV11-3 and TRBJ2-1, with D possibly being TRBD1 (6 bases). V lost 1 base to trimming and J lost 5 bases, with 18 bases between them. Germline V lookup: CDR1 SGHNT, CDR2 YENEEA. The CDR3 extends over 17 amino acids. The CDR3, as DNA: TGTGCCAGCAGCTTAGGGGCCCGGGACACGAGGGACAATGAGCAGTTCTTC. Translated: CASSLGARDTRDNEQFF.